The sequence of this T cell receptor (beta chain) was determined in a study of blood T cells in healthy people across ages. Peripheral blood samples of 9 to 10 milliliters were drawn from each donor. A minimum of 5 micrograms of total RNA was extracted per sample. Sample-barcoded 5' priming and a J-beta primer mix drove a second PCR of about 7 to 11 cycles. Every molecule of cDNA carried a tag from a template-switch adaptor with 12 random nucleotides. TCRdb independently ran MiXCR on the 5' RACE reads; one entry per CDR3 protein. The profile covers hundreds of thousands of distinct CDR3 sequences, with more than 45% appearing a single time and about 20% taken by the ten largest. There are 17 residues in the CDR3. V lost 4 bases to trimming and J lost 0 bases, with 13 bases between them. From germline, CDR1 is SGHTA and CDR2 FQGNSA.

The receptor was isolated from a man younger than 45 in good health. The sample was blood. The chain carries TRBV7-2 and TRBJ2-6; no clear D gene. The CDR3 sequence is CASSSWGVFSGANVLTF. The CDR3 DNA follows: TGTGCCAGCAGCTCCTGGGGTGTCTTCTCTGGGGCCAACGTCCTGACTTTC. The full variable domain, completed using reference TRBV7-2 and TRBJ2-6, is GAGVSQSPSNKVTEKGKDVELRCDPISGHTALYWYRQSLGQGLEFLIYFQGNSAPDKSGLPSDRFSAERTGGSVSTLTIQRTQQEDSAVYLCASSSWGVFSGANVLTFGAGSRLTVL.